This T cell receptor beta chain was profiled in a study of cytomegalovirus exposure and HLA in healthy donors. Study-level results: Information on immune exposure was restricted to one variable (CMV serostatus).

Turning to this clone: Antigen specificity is unknown.

Researchers ran the PCR with 60 Vbeta and 13 Jbeta primers. Libraries were prepared by immunoSEQ multiplex PCR; TCRdb keeps only in-frame clonotypes and omits some of them. The sample has some 120,000 clones, around three quarters seen once; the top ten hold 11%. This CDR3 spans 14 amino acids. Germline CDR1 and CDR2: SGHTA and FQGNSA. V was clipped by 4 bases and J by 2 bases; unmatched bases: 1. The clonotype comes from a man between 40 and 49 years old in good health and CMV-seropositive. The specimen sequenced was PBMCs. The chain links TRBV7-2 to TRBJ2-3; 9 bases line up with TRBD2. The CDR3 sequence is CASSSSGATDTQYF. Written as DNA, the CDR3 is TGTGCCAGCAGCTCTAGCGGGGCCACAGATACGCAGTATTTT.